The text below deals with one TCR beta chain. Its antigen is currently unknown. The final CDR3 position lacks the conserved phenylalanine or tryptophan, pointing to a likely read error. These data originate in a study of T cells in Graves' hyperthyroidism and ophthalmopathy. Study-wide findings and caveats: Prediction of ophthalmopathy progression came a median roughly 6.7 months pre-onset. Most thyroid clonotypes that were expanded above 0.001 also turned up in blood.

Amplified TCR beta CDR3 regions came from RNA transcripts. Researchers ran a first-round RT-PCR on the TCR CDR3 using the HTBI primer set. In TCRdb, the multiplex PCR reads were re-called with MiXCR into one record per CDR3 protein. Among 89,000 or so distinct CDR3 sequences listed, 35% to 45% were seen once. CDR1 and CDR2 (germline): DFQATT, SNEGSKA (reference sequence). The CDR3 consists of 11 residues. V lost 7 bases and J lost 1, with 8 bases in between. Uncontrolled infection, other autoimmune disease, pregnancy or lactation led to exclusion. This TCR was sampled from a woman in her 30s with Graves' hyperthyroidism. The chain is built from TRBV20-1 and TRBJ2-7; D might be TRBD1 (5 bases). The source material was peripheral blood or thyroid tissue (not recorded which). The CDR3 here is CSGQGSYEQYL. The CDR3 nucleotides read TGCAGTGGGCAGGGTTCCTACGAGCAGTACCTC.